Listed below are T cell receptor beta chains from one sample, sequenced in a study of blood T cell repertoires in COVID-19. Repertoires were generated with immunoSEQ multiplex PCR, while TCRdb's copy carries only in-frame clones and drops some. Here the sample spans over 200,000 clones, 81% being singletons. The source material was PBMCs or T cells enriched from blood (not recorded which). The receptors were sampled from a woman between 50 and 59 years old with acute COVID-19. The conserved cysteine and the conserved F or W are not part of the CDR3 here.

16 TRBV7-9 ASSLRGGTGWSTDTQY
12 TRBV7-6 ASSWTGGGQTQY
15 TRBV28 ASSYVLGQASGNTIY
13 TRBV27 ASSSGLAGAYEQY
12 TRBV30 AWSGWLSNQPQH
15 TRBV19 ASSPRTSGGPGGEQF
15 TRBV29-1 SVEDQKRESRTGELF
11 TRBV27 ASSTHRQGRQY
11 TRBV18 ASSPSVEVEQY
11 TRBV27 ASSSWERLGYT
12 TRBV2 ASRDRSTNEKLF
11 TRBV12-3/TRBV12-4 ASSIARGREQY
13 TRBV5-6 ASSLAGGTNEKLF
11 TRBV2 ASSADSNYGYT
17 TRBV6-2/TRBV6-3 ASSSPFRRGLGNQETQY
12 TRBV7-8 ASSLAGYNGEAF